The sequence of this T cell receptor (beta chain) was determined in a study of Ad26.COV2.S vaccination and SARS-CoV-2 variants. About the study: A participant enrolled in the COV1001 Ad26.COV2.S trial arm provided the sample. Administration of Ad26.COV2.S was intramuscular, either once or twice 56 days apart.

As to this clone: Its antigen remains unidentified.

The treatment: 19 received Ad26.COV2.S at low or high dose, single or two shots; five or six received placebo; per-sample allocation not given. Vaccine and placebo recipients were sampled on day 63 after the first injection. Using immunoSEQ multiplex PCR, the repertoire was profiled, and TCRdb retains in-frame clones only, with some absent. The sample records 350,000 to 400,000 clones, roughly 90% being singletons. Findings and caveats of the study: There was a possibility that the TCR breadth and depth analyses underestimated total T cell responses.

The clonotype was recovered from a person between 18 and 65 years old who received the Ad26.COV2.S COVID-19 vaccine or a placebo. The sample in question was peripheral blood, obtained in a trial of Ad26.COV2.S vaccine versus placebo.

CDR3 in amino acids: CASSLGPPSYEQYF. The CDR3 DNA is TGCGCCAGCAGCTTGGGTCCGCCATCCTACGAGCAGTACTTC. The chain uses TRBV5-1 and TRBJ2-7; D is ambiguous. The V end lost 0 bases, the J end lost 1 base, and 8 bases lay between the germline ends. There are 14 residues in the CDR3. Germline loops: CDR1 SGHRS, CDR2 YFSETQ.